One sample yielded the 14 T cell receptor beta chains listed below, sequenced in a study of technical replicates of blood from a few donors. Some clones are missing from TCRdb's copy, which holds only in-frame ones; the method was immunoSEQ multiplex PCR. This sample has approximately 73,000 clones, with around nine tenths found just once. The sample was T cells isolated from PBMCs. These receptors all stem from a human donor in good health.

V gene TRBV7-2 combines with J gene TRBJ2-3, with TRBD2 matching over 7 bases. Germline values: CDR1 SGHTA, CDR2 FQGNSA. This CDR3 comprises 15 residues. The J segment lost 3 bases and the V segment lost 2 bases, leaving 5 bases of the junction unmatched. CDR3 bases: TGTGCCAGCAGCTTATATGCGGGAGTTACAGATACGCAGTATTTT. Translated, it gives CASSLYAGVTDTQYF. Combining the CDR3 with reference TRBV7-2 and TRBJ2-3 gives the whole variable domain GAGVSQSPSNKVTEKGKDVELRCDPISGHTALYWYRQSLGQGLEFLIYFQGNSAPDKSGLPSDRFSAERTGGSVSTLTIQRTQQEDSAVYLCASSLYAGVTDTQYFGPGTRLTVL.

The rearrangement links TRBV7-2 to TRBJ1-1, with D perhaps matching TRBD1 (6 bases). Trimming stripped 5 bases from V and 6 bases from J, with 13 bases between. Germline lookup yields CDR1 SGHTA and CDR2 FQGNSA. The CDR3 runs to 13 residues. CDR3 in amino acids: CASSPFRTAEAFF. CDR3 bases: TGTGCCAGCAGCCCCTTTAGGACAGCTGAAGCTTTCTTT.

This clone came up once. The chain links TRBV5-6 to TRBJ1-4, with D perhaps TRBD1 (5 bases). The V gene lost 4 bases and the J gene lost 4 bases, with 11 bases spanning the gap. The CDR3 is made up of 14 amino acids. Germline V gene lookup returns CDR1 SGHDT and CDR2 YYEEEE. The CDR3 sequence is CASSQGHSNEKLFF. The DNA for the CDR3 is TGTGCCAGCAGCCAAGGACATAGTAATGAAAAACTGTTTTTT.

The genes are TRBV2 and TRBJ2-3; TRBD2 matches at 10 bases. The CDR3 is 15 amino acids. The germline V gene encodes CDR1 SNHLY and CDR2 FYNNEI. Trimming at V came to 7 bases and at J to 2 bases, leaving 6 bases not matched to a gene. This chain's CDR3 is CASKRTSGDTDTQYF. CDR3 coding DNA: TGTGCCAGCAAGAGGACTAGCGGCGACACAGATACGCAGTATTTT. Together with reference TRBV2 and TRBJ2-3, the CDR3 gives the full variable domain: EPEVTQTPSHQVTQMGQEVILRCVPISNHLYFYWYRQILGQKVEFLVSFYNNEISEKSEIFDDQFSVERPDGSNFTLKIRSTKLEDSAMYFCASKRTSGDTDTQYFGPGTRLTVL.

V usage is TRBV7-2 and J usage is TRBJ2-3; weak D call: TRBD2 (5 bases). The CDR3 runs 16 residues. The V gene's germline CDR1 is SGHTA and CDR2 FQGNSA. V was trimmed by 3 bases and J by 2 bases, leaving 15 bases between them. Here the CDR3 DNA reads TGTGCCAGCAGCTTTAGGGCGCGGGTACACACAGATACGCAGTATTTT. As protein: CASSFRARVHTDTQYF. The full variable domain, its missing parts supplied by reference TRBV7-2 and TRBJ2-3, is GAGVSQSPSNKVTEKGKDVELRCDPISGHTALYWYRQSLGQGLEFLIYFQGNSAPDKSGLPSDRFSAERTGGSVSTLTIQRTQQEDSAVYLCASSFRARVHTDTQYFGPGTRLTVL.

V gene TRBV27 combines with J gene TRBJ2-3, with 11 bases that match TRBD2. The CDR3 has 14 residues. The junction had 5 bases not matched to a gene; V was cut back by 8 bases and J by 4 bases. Germline lookup yields CDR1 MNHEY and CDR2 SMNVEV (reference sequence). The CDR3 spells CASGAGLAADTQYF. DNA of the CDR3: TGTGCCAGCGGGGCGGGACTAGCGGCAGATACGCAGTATTTT.

The V and J genes are TRBV9 and TRBJ1-1, with 8 bases aligning to TRBD1. The germline gives CDR1 SGDLS, CDR2 YYNGEE. This CDR3 has 19 residues. The V segment lost 0 bases and the J segment 1 base; nucleotides outside the gene matches: 14. CDR3 amino acids: CASSVGAGQGAVRNTEAFF. The CDR3 nucleotides are TGTGCCAGCAGCGTAGGTGCAGGACAGGGAGCAGTTAGGAACACTGAAGCTTTCTTT.

The CDR3 bases are TGCGCCAGCAGCCAGGCCGGGACAGGGGACTACGAGCAGTACTTC. Translated: CASSQAGTGDYEQYF. This chain connects TRBV4-3 to TRBJ2-7; 10 nucleotides line up with TRBD1. CDR3 length: 15 residues. Germline loops: CDR1 LGHNA, CDR2 YSLEER. V lost 3 bases and J lost 3; bases outside the gene matches: 5.

The CDR3 DNA reads as TGCAGTGCTAGAGTTCTGGGCGGCTACACCTTC. This encodes CSARVLGGYTF. V gene TRBV20-1 combines with J gene TRBJ1-2, with no clear D. Trimming stripped 1 base from V and 8 bases from J, with 8 bases between. The CDR3 loop spans 11 amino acids. Germline V gene data show CDR1 as DFQATT and CDR2 as SNEGSKA (reference sequence).

The chain uses TRBV7-9 and TRBJ2-1, with 7 bases lining up with TRBD2. The CDR3 is 15 amino acids. Trimming cost V 5 bases and J 4 bases; bases outside gene matches: 8. Per germline, CDR1 SEHNR and CDR2 FQNEAQ (reference sequence). The DNA of the CDR3 is TGTGCCAGCAGCGCCCGGGACTATAGATACAATGAGCAGTTCTTC. It is translated as CASSARDYRYNEQFF.

The rearrangement joins TRBV10-2 to TRBJ2-7; 10 bases agree with TRBD2. The CDR3 is 15 residues long. The V gene's germline CDR1 is WSHSY and CDR2 SAAADI. With V trimmed by 4 bases and J by 2 bases, 5 bases remained unmatched. The CDR3 reads CASSAQREGAYEQYF. The DNA for the CDR3 is TGCGCCAGCAGTGCACAGCGGGAGGGTGCCTACGAGCAGTACTTC.

V is TRBV18 and J is TRBJ2-1, with TRBD1 matching 9 bases. Germline CDR1 and CDR2: KGHSH and LQKENI. V lost 3 bases and J lost 6; bases outside the gene matches: 3. The CDR3 runs to 14 residues. CDR3 DNA sequence: TGTGCCAGCTCACCGCGACAGGGGGGCAATGAGCAGTTCTTC. As protein: CASSPRQGGNEQFF.

The chain links TRBV7-9 to TRBJ2-7; 7 bases are shared with TRBD1. The germline V gene encodes CDR1 SEHNR and CDR2 FQNEAQ (reference sequence). The CDR3 runs to 15 residues. J gave up 1 base and V 5 bases, and 8 bases lay outside the gene matches. Written as DNA, the CDR3 is TGTGCCAGCAGCCCGAAGGGGGCGGCATCCTACGAGCAGTACTTC. Translating gives CASSPKGAASYEQYF. Drawing the rest from reference TRBV7-9 and TRBJ2-7, the complete variable domain is DTGVSQNPRHKITKRGQNVTFRCDPISEHNRLYWYRQTLGQGPEFLTYFQNEAQLEKSRLLSDRFSAERPKGSFSTLEIQRTEQGDSAMYLCASSPKGAASYEQYFGPGTRLTVT.

The chain uses TRBV7-2 and TRBJ2-5; D is undetermined. The CDR3 length is 14 residues. CDR1 and CDR2 (germline): SGHTA, FQGNSA. Trimming removed 1 base from V and 1 base from J, with 7 bases in between. The DNA for the CDR3 is TGTGCCAGCAGCTTAGGGCCAGGCCAAGAGACCCAGTACTTC. This translates into CASSLGPGQETQYF.